This T cell receptor beta chain stems from a study of technical replicates of blood from several donors. CDR3 length: 15 residues. J gave up 6 bases and V 4 bases, and 7 bases lay outside the gene matches. Germline CDR1 and CDR2: SGHRS and YFSETQ. TCRdb's table, derived via immunoSEQ multiplex PCR, lists solely in-frame clones and lacks some. The table has over 10,000 clones, approximately 95% seen once; the top ten hold under 8%. The chain is built from TRBV5-1 and TRBJ2-1, with 10 bases lining up with TRBD1. This clonotype originated in a human donor in good health. The sample was PBMCs. This chain's CDR3 is CASSPGTGVFNEQFF. Here the CDR3 DNA reads TGCGCCAGCAGCCCAGGGACAGGGGTATTCAATGAGCAGTTCTTC.